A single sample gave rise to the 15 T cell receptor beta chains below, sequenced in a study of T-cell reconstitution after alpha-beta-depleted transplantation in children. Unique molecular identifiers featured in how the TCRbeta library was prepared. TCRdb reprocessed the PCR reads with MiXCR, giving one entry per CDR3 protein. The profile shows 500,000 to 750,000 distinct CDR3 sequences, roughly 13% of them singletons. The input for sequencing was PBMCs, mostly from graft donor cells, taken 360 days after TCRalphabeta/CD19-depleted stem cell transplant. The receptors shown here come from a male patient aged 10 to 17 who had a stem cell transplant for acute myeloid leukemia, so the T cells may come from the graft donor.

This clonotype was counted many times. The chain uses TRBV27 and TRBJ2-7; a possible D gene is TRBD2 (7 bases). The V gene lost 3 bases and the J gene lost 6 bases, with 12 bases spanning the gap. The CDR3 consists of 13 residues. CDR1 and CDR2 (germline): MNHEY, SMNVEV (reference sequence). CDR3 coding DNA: TGTGCCAGCAGTTTGGCGGGGGCCGCCGAGCAGTACTTC. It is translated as CASSLAGAAEQYF.

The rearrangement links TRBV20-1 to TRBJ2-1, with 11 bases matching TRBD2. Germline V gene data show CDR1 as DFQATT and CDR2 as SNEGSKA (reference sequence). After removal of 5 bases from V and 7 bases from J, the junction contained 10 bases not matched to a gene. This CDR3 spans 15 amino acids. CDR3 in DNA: TGCAGTGCTCACATTAGCGGGAGGGCCAATAATGAGCAGTTCTTC. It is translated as CSAHISGRANNEQFF.

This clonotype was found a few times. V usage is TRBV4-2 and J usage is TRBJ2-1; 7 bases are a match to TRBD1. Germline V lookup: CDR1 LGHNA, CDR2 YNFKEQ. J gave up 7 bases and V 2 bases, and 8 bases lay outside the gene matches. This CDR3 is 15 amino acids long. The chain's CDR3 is CASSQTTGVVNEQFF. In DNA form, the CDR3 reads TGTGCCAGCAGCCAAACTACAGGGGTAGTAAATGAGCAGTTCTTC.

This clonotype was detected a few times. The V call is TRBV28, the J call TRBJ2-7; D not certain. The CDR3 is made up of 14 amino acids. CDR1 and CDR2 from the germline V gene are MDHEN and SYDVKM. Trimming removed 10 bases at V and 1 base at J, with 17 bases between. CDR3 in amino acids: CATQPPRPSYEQYF. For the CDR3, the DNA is TGTGCCACCCAACCTCCGCGCCCTTCCTACGAGCAGTACTTC.

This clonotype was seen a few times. CDR3 amino acids: CASSIAGQWGNEQFF. In DNA form, the CDR3 reads TGTGCCAGTAGTATAGCGGGACAGTGGGGCAATGAGCAGTTCTTC. The rearrangement links TRBV19 to TRBJ2-1, with TRBD1 identical over 7 bases. With 1 base clipped from V and 6 bases from J, the junction kept 6 bases outside the gene matches. The CDR3 is made up of 15 amino acids. The germline gives CDR1 LNHDA, CDR2 SQIVND (reference sequence).

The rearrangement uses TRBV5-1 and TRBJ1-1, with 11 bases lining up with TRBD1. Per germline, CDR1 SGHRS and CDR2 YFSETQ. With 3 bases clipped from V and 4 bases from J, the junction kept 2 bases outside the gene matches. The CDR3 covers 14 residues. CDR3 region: CASSWDRGGTEAFF. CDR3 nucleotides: TGCGCCAGCAGCTGGGACAGGGGGGGCACTGAAGCTTTCTTT.

In nucleotides, the CDR3 is TGTGCCAGTAGTCAAACAGGGGGCTACACCAAAAACATTCAGTACTTC. Protein sequence: CASSQTGGYTKNIQYF. This chain joins TRBV19 and TRBJ2-4, with 9 bases fitting TRBD1. This CDR3 region has 16 residues. Trimming removed 5 bases from V and 2 bases from J; junction bases left unmatched: 7. The V gene's germline CDR1 is LNHDA and CDR2 SQIVND (reference sequence).

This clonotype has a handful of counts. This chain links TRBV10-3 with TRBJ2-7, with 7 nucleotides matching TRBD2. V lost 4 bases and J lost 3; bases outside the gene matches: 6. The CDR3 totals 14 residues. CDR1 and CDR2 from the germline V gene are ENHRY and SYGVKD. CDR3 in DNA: TGTGCCATCAGTGTTCTAGCGGCGGACTACGAGCAGTACTTC. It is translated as CAISVLAADYEQYF.

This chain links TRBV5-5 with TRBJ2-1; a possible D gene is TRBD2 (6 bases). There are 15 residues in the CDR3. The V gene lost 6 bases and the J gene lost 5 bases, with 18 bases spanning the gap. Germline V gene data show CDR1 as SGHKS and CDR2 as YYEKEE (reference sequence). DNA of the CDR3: TGTGCCAGCACCCGTAGCGGAGGCCTCAACAATGAGCAGTTCTTC. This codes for CASTRSGGLNNEQFF.

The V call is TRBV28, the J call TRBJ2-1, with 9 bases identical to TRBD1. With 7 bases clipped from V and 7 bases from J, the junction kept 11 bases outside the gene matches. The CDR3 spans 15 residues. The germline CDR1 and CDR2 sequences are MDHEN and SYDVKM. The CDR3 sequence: CASNPGTGISNEQFF. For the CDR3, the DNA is TGTGCCAGCAACCCGGGGACAGGGATATCGAATGAGCAGTTCTTC.

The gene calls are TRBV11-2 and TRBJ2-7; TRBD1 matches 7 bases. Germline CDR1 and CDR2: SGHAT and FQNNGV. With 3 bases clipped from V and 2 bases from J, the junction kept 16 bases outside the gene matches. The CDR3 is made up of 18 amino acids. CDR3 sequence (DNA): TGTGCCAGCAGCTTTTCCCCTTTCACGGGACAGTTCCCCTACGAGCAGTACTTC. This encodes CASSFSPFTGQFPYEQYF. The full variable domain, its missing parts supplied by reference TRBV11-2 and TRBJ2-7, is EAGVAQSPRYKIIEKRQSVAFWCNPISGHATLYWYQQILGQGPKLLIQFQNNGVVDDSQLPKDRFSAERLKGVDSTLKIQPAKLEDSAVYLCASSFSPFTGQFPYEQYFGPGTRLTVT.

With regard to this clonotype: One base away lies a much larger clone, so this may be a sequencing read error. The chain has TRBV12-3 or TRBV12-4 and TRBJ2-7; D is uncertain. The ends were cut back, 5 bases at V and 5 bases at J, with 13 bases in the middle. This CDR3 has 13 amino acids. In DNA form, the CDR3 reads TGTGCCAGCAGTGCCCCAGTAGGCCACGAGCAGTACTTC. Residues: CASSAPVGHEQYF.

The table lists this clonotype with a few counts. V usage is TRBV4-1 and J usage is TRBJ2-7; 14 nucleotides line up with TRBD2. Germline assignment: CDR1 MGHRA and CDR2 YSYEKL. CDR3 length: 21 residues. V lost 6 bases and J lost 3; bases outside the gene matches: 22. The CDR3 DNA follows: TGCGCCAGCAGTGTTTTCCCCCCGCGACCGGGACTAGCGGGAGTAGGCTACGAGCAGTACTTC. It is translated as CASSVFPPRPGLAGVGYEQYF.

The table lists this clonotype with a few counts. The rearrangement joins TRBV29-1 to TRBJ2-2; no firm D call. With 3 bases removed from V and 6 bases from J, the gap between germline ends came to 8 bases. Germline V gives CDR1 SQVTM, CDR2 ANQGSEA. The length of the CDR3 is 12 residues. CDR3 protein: CSVDFGPGELFF. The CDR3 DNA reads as TGCAGCGTTGACTTCGGTCCCGGGGAGCTGTTTTTT.

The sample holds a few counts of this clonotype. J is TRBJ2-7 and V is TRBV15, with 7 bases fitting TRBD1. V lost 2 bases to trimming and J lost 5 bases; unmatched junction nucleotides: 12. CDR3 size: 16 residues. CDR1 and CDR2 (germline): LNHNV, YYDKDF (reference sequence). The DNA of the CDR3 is TGTGCCACCAGCAGATTACGGAGCGACAGGGCCAACGAGCAGTACTTC. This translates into CATSRLRSDRANEQYF.